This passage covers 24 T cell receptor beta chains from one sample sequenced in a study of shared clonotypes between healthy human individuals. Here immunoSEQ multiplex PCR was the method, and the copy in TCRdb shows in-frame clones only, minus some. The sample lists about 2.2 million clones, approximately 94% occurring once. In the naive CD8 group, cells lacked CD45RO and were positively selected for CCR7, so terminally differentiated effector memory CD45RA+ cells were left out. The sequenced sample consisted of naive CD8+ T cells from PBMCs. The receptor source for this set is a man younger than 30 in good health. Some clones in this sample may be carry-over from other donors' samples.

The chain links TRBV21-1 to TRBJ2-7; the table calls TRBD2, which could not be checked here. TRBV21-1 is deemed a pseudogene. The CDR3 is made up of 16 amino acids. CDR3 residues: CASPPRGLQVSYEQYF. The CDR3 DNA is TGTGCCAGCCCCCCGAGGGGACTACAGGTTTCCTACGAGCAGTACTTC.

CDR3 amino acids: CTSGYNEQFF. CDR3 nucleotides: TGCACCAGCGGATACAATGAGCAGTTCTTC. V and J are TRBV29-1 and TRBJ2-1; D possibly corresponds to TRBD2 (5 bases). CDR3 size: 10 residues. CDR1 SQVTM and CDR2 ANQGSEA come from the germline V gene.

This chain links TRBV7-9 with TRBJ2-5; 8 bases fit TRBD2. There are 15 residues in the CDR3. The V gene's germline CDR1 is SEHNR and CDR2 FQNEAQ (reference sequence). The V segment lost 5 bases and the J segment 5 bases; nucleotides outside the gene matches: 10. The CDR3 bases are TGTGCCAGCAGCGACCGGGAGGGCCCGGGTGAGACCCAGTACTTC. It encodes CASSDREGPGETQYF.

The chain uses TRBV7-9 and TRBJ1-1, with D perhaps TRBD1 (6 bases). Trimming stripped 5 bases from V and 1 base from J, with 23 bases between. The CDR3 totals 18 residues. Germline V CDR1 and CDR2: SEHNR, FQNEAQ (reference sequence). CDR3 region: CASSPVGLRGLGNTEAFF. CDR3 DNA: TGTGCCAGCAGCCCCGTGGGACTTCGGGGGCTTGGGAACACTGAAGCTTTCTTT.

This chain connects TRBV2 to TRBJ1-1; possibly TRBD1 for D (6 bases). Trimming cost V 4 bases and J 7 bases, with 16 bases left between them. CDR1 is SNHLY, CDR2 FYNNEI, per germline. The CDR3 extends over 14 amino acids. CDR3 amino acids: CASSGPGTRYEAFF. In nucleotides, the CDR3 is TGTGCCAGCAGTGGACCCGGGACAAGGTATGAAGCTTTCTTT. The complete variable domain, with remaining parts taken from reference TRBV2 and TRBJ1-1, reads EPEVTQTPSHQVTQMGQEVILRCVPISNHLYFYWYRQILGQKVEFLVSFYNNEISEKSEIFDDQFSVERPDGSNFTLKIRSTKLEDSAMYFCASSGPGTRYEAFFGQGTRLTVV.

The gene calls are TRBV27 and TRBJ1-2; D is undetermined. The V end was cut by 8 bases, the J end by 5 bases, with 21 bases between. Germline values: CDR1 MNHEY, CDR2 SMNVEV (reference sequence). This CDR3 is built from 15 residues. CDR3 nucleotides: TGTGCCAGCTCCCCCTGGGCGGGCTTGGGGTATGGCTACACCTTC. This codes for CASSPWAGLGYGYTF.

The CDR3: CAISQGAPYEQYF. Written as DNA, the CDR3 is TGTGCCATCAGTCAGGGGGCCCCCTACGAGCAGTACTTC. The chain carries TRBV10-3 and TRBJ2-7, with 8 bases aligning to TRBD1. Unmatched junction bases numbered 2, after V lost 5 bases and J lost 2 bases. CDR1 and CDR2 from the germline V gene are ENHRY and SYGVKD. The CDR3 contains 13 residues.

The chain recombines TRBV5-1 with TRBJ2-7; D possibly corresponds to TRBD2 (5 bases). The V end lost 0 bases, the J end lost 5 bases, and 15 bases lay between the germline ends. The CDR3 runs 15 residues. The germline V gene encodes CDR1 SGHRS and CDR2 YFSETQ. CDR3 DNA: TGCGCCAGCAGCTTGGGACCTAGCTACGGTGACGAGCAGTACTTC. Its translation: CASSLGPSYGDEQYF.

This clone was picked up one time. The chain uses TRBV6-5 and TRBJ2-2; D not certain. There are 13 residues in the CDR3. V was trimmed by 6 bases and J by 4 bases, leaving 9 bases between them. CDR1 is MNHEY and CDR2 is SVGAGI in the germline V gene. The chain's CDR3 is CASRGLGTGELFF. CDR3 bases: TGTGCCAGCAGGGGCCTGGGCACCGGGGAGCTGTTTTTT.

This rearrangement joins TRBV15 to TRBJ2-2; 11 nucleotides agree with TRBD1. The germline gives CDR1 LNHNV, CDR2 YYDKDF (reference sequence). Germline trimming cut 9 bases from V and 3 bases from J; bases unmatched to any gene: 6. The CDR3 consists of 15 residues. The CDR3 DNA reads TGTGCCACGTCCCCGGGACAGGGGGACACCGGGGAGCTGTTTTTT. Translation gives CATSPGQGDTGELFF.

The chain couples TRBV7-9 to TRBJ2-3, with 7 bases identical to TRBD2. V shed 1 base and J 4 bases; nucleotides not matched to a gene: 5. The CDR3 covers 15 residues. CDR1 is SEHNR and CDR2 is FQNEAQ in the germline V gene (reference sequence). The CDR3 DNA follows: TGTGCCAGCAGCTTAGGAGGGCGGGAGTCAGATACGCAGTATTTT. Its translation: CASSLGGRESDTQYF.

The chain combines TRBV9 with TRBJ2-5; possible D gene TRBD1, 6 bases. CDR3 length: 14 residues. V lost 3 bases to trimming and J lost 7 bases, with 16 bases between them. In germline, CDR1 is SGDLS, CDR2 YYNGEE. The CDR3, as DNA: TGTGCCAGCAGCGCCAACAGGGACCGGGGGACCCAGTACTTC. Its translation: CASSANRDRGTQYF.

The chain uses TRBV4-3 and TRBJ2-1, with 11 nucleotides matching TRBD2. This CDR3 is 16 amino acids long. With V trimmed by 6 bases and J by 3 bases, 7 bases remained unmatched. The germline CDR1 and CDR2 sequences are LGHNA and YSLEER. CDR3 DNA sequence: TGCGCCAGCAGTCACGGGACTAGCGGTTTCTACAATGAGCAGTTCTTC. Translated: CASSHGTSGFYNEQFF.

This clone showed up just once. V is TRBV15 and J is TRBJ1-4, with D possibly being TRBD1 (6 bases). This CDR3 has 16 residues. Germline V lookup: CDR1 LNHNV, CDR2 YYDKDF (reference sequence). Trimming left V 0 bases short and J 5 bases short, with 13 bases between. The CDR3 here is CATSRDEDSWNEKLFF. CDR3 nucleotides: TGTGCCACCAGCAGAGATGAGGACAGCTGGAATGAAAAACTGTTTTTT. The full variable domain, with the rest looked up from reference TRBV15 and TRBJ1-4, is DAMVIQNPRYQVTQFGKPVTLSCSQTLNHNVMYWYQQKSSQAPKLLFHYYDKDFNNEADTPDNFQSRRPNTSFCFLDIRSPGLGDTAMYLCATSRDEDSWNEKLFFGSGTQLSVL.

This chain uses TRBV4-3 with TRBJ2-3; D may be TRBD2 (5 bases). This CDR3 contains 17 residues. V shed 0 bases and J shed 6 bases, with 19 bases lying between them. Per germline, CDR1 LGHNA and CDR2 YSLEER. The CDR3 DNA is TGCGCCAGCAGCCAAGATCATGGGGTCGGGGTTTGGGATACGCAGTATTTT. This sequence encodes CASSQDHGVGVWDTQYF.

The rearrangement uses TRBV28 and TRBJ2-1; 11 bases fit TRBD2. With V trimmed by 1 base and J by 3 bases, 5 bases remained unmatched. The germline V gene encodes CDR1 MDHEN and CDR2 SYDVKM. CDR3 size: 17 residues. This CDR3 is CASSLYRLAGGYNEQFF. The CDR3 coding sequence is TGTGCCAGCAGTTTATATCGGCTAGCGGGGGGCTACAATGAGCAGTTCTTC.

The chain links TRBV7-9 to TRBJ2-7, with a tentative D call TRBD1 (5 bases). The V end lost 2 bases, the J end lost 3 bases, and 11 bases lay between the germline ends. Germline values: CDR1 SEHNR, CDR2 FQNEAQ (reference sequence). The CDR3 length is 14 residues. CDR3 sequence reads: CASSLWQGGYEQYF. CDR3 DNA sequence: TGTGCCAGCAGCTTATGGCAGGGCGGCTACGAGCAGTACTTC.

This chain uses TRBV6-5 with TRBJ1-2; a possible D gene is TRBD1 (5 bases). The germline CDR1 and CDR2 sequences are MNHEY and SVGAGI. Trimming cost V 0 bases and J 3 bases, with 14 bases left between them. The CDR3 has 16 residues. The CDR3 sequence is CASSYSMEGIYYGYTF. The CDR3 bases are TGTGCCAGCAGTTACTCGATGGAGGGGATCTACTATGGCTACACCTTC.

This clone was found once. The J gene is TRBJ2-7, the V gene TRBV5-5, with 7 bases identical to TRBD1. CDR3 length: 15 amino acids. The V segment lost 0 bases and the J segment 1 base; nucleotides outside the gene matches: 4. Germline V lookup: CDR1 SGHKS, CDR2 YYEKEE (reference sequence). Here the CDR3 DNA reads TGTGCCAGCAGCTTGGGGCAGGGGGAGTCCTACGAGCAGTACTTC. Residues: CASSLGQGESYEQYF.

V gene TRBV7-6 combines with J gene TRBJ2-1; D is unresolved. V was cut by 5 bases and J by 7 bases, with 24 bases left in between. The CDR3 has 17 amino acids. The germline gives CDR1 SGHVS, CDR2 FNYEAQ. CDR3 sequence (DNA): TGTGCCAGCAGCCCCCACCCGGAGCAGATCAAGTTTAATGAGCAGTTCTTC. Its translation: CASSPHPEQIKFNEQFF.

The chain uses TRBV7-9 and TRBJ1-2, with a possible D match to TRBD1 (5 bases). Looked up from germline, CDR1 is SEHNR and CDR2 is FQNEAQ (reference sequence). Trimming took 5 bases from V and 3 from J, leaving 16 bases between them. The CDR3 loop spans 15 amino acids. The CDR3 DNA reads TGTGCCAGCAGCCCACTCCAGGGCAGGTACTATGGCTACACCTTC. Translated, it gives CASSPLQGRYYGYTF.

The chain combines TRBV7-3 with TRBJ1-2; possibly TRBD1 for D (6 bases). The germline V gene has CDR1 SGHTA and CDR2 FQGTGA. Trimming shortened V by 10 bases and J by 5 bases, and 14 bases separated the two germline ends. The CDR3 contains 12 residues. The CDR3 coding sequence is TGTGCCACCTCAACCGGGACATATGGCTACACCTTC. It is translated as CATSTGTYGYTF.

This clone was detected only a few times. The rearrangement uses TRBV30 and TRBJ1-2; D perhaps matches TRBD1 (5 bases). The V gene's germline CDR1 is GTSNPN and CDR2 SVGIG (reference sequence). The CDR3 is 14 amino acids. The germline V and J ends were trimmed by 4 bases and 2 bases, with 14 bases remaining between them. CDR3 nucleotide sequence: TGTGCCTGGAAGCCGGGACCTACAAACTATGGCTACACCTTC. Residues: CAWKPGPTNYGYTF. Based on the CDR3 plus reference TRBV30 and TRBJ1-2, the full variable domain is SQTIHQWPATLVQPVGSPLSLECTVEGTSNPNLYWYRQAAGRGLQLLFYSVGIGQISSEVPQNLSASRPQDRQFILSSKKLLLSDSGFYLCAWKPGPTNYGYTFGSGTRLTVV.

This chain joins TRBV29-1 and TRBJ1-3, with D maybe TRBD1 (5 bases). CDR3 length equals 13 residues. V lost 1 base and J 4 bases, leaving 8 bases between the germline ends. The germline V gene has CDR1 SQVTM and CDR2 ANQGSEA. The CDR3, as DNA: TGCAGCGTTGAAGCGGACAACGGAAACACCATATATTTT. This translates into CSVEADNGNTIYF.